The 21 T cell receptor beta chains below all came from one sample that was sequenced in a study of CD8 T cells in ankylosing spondylitis. General study results and limits: There was a TCR beta motif, made of several highly homologous variants, that appeared characteristic of ankylosing spondylitis blood.

The antigens of these receptors remain unknown. Each CDR3 protein is one row after TCRdb ran MiXCR on the 5' RACE reads. The sample consists of hundreds of thousands of distinct CDR3 sequences, 10% to 15% of them appearing once. The sample taken for sequencing was blood, either unsorted or a sorted T cell fraction (not recorded which). These receptors came from a male donor with ankylosing spondylitis.

J is TRBJ2-7 and V is TRBV20-1; 8 bases map to TRBD2. The CDR3 sequence is 12 residues long. After removal of 4 bases from V and 3 bases from J, the junction contained 2 bases not matched to a gene. Germline V gene sequence: CDR1 DFQATT, CDR2 SNEGSKA (reference sequence). Here the CDR3 reads CSAISGDYEQYF. The CDR3 DNA reads TGCAGTGCTATTAGCGGGGACTACGAGCAGTACTTC.

This clonotype was counted many times. This chain uses TRBV12-3 or TRBV12-4 with TRBJ2-1; maybe TRBD1 (6 bases). The CDR3 spans 14 residues. Trimming removed 6 bases from V and 3 bases from J, with 12 bases in between. The CDR3 spells CASSPRDIYNEQFF. CDR3 sequence (DNA): TGTGCCAGCAGCCCAAGGGACATCTACAATGAGCAGTTCTTC.

In this sample, this clonotype turned up a few times. V is TRBV20-1 and J is TRBJ2-3; TRBD2 aligns across 12 bases. CDR1 DFQATT and CDR2 SNEGSKA come from the germline V gene (reference sequence). V was pared by 3 bases and J by 1 base, with 8 bases of the junction left unmatched. This CDR3 has 17 amino acids. The CDR3 region is CSASWTSGILGTDTQYF. The CDR3 DNA is TGCAGTGCTAGCTGGACTAGCGGGATTTTAGGCACAGATACGCAGTATTTT.

This clonotype came up many times. The chain joins TRBV7-2 to TRBJ1-5; 9 nucleotides line up with TRBD1. This CDR3 comprises 15 residues. The germline V gene has CDR1 SGHTA and CDR2 FQGNSA. V trimming: 4 bases; J trimming: 1 base; junction bases outside the gene matches: 2. The CDR3 spells CASSSGQGSNQPQHF. CDR3 DNA sequence: TGTGCCAGCAGCTCCGGACAGGGGAGCAATCAGCCCCAGCATTTT. The full variable domain, its missing parts supplied by reference TRBV7-2 and TRBJ1-5, is GAGVSQSPSNKVTEKGKDVELRCDPISGHTALYWYRQSLGQGLEFLIYFQGNSAPDKSGLPSDRFSAERTGGSVSTLTIQRTQQEDSAVYLCASSSGQGSNQPQHFGDGTRLSIL.

This clonotype was counted only a few times. The chain recombines TRBV12-5 with TRBJ2-1, with 8 bases matching TRBD1. Germline V CDR1 and CDR2: LGHNT, FRNRAP. The V gene end was trimmed by 4 bases and the J gene end by 5 bases; junction bases not matched to a gene: 10. This CDR3 has 16 residues. CDR3 bases: TGTGCTAGTGGTTCGGCCCCGACAGGGGACCACAATGAGCAGTTCTTC. Amino acid sequence: CASGSAPTGDHNEQFF. The variable domain in full, with the rest retrieved from reference TRBV12-5 and TRBJ2-1, is DARVTQTPRHKVTEMGQEVTMRCQPILGHNTVFWYRQTMMQGLELLAYFRNRAPLDDSGMPKDRFSAEMPDATLATLKIQPSEPRDSAVYFCASGSAPTGDHNEQFFGPGTRLTVL.

This clonotype was picked up many times. This chain links TRBV24-1 with TRBJ1-2; D is possibly TRBD1 (6 bases). Germline CDR1 KGHDR, CDR2 SFDVKD. This CDR3 spans 12 amino acids. Trimming took off 7 bases at V and 8 bases at J, with 13 bases between the two ends. CDR3 DNA sequence: TGTGCCACCAGCGCCGACAGGAAAGGCTACACCTTC. Encoded protein: CATSADRKGYTF.

This rearrangement joins TRBV6-1 to TRBJ1-4; D gene unclear. Germline CDR1 is MNHNS and CDR2 is SASEGT. The CDR3 loop spans 14 amino acids. Trimming took off 0 bases at V and 8 bases at J, with 10 bases between the two ends. The CDR3 DNA is TGTGCCAGCAGTGAAGCGGGCAGTGAGGAAAAACTGTTTTTT. Its protein product is CASSEAGSEEKLFF.

Here the CDR3 DNA reads TGTGCCAGCAGCTTTAGTTTACGGGGATTCCTCCGGGGAGGGTATTCACCCCTCCACTTT. As protein: CASSFSLRGFLRGGYSPLHF. The chain employs TRBV5-6 and TRBJ1-6; D uncertain. Germline assignment: CDR1 SGHDT and CDR2 YYEEEE. The CDR3 has 20 amino acids. V shed 2 bases and J shed 8 bases, with 29 bases lying between them.

This clonotype was seen repeatedly, ten times or more. The chain employs TRBV5-1 and TRBJ2-1, with no clear D. Trimming removed 1 base at V and 0 bases at J, with 8 bases between. Per the germline V gene, CDR1 is SGHRS and CDR2 is YFSETQ. The CDR3 spans 15 residues. The CDR3 nucleotides are TGCGCCAGCAGCTTGCGGGTGAGCTCCTACAATGAGCAGTTCTTC. Translated, it gives CASSLRVSSYNEQFF.

This clonotype was seen more than once but under ten times. This chain's CDR3 is CATSDGLAGPYNEQFF. DNA for the CDR3: TGTGCCACCAGTGATGGGTTAGCGGGACCGTACAATGAGCAGTTCTTC. The rearrangement joins TRBV24-1 to TRBJ2-1; 8 positions match TRBD2. The V gene end was trimmed by 3 bases and the J gene end by 4 bases; junction bases not matched to a gene: 7. CDR1 and CDR2 from the germline V gene are KGHDR and SFDVKD. The CDR3 is 16 amino acids.

The chain combines TRBV5-5 with TRBJ2-2; D perhaps matches TRBD1 (6 bases). The CDR3 spans 17 residues. V lost 1 base, J lost 0 bases, and 13 bases lay in between. CDR1 SGHKS and CDR2 YYEKEE come from the germline V gene (reference sequence). The CDR3 protein is CASSLFSRTANTGELFF. CDR3 DNA: TGTGCCAGCAGCTTGTTCAGCAGGACAGCGAACACCGGGGAGCTGTTTTTT.

The chain employs TRBV20-1 and TRBJ1-2; 8 bases are a match to TRBD1. Germline-derived CDR1 and CDR2 are DFQATT and SNEGSKA (reference sequence). V lost 4 bases, J lost 6 bases, and 7 bases stayed unmatched. CDR3 length: 13 amino acids. This CDR3 reads CSATGRGPDGYTF. Here the CDR3 DNA reads TGCAGTGCTACTGGCAGGGGGCCCGATGGCTACACCTTC.

This clonotype was detected a few times. V gene TRBV5-1 combines with J gene TRBJ2-1; 13 nucleotides agree with TRBD2. J gave up 8 bases and V 4 bases, and 6 bases lay outside the gene matches. The CDR3 extends over 15 amino acids. Germline CDR1 SGHRS, CDR2 YFSETQ. The DNA of the CDR3 is TGCGCCAGCAGCCTGGGACTAGCGGGATTGGATGAGCAGTTCTTC. As protein: CASSLGLAGLDEQFF.

This clonotype was seen only a few times. The chain couples TRBV12-5 to TRBJ2-2; TRBD1 matches 7 bases. The CDR3 sequence is 16 residues long. V lost 4 bases and J lost 6; bases outside the gene matches: 11. Germline V gives CDR1 LGHNT, CDR2 FRNRAP. For the CDR3, the DNA is TGTGCTAGTGGTTCCTCAAACAGGGGAGACGCCGGGGAGCTGTTTTTT. Residues: CASGSSNRGDAGELFF.

This clonotype was seen only a few times. The chain joins TRBV24-1 to TRBJ2-2, with D hard to call. CDR1 KGHDR and CDR2 SFDVKD come from the germline V gene. The V gene lost 4 bases and the J gene lost 7 bases, with 12 bases spanning the gap. There are 14 residues in the CDR3. CDR3 amino acids: CATSDPPLGGELFF. CDR3 DNA: TGTGCCACCAGTGACCCCCCGCTTGGCGGGGAGCTGTTTTTT.

This clonotype was found a few times. The chain employs TRBV28 and TRBJ2-1; 12 bases match TRBD2. V lost 2 bases to trimming and J lost 7 bases; unmatched junction nucleotides: 6. This CDR3 spans 16 amino acids. CDR1 and CDR2 from the germline V gene are MDHEN and SYDVKM. CDR3 loop: CASSLPTSGRLNEQFF. The CDR3 nucleotides read TGTGCCAGCAGTTTACCGACTAGCGGGAGACTGAATGAGCAGTTCTTC.

The chain links TRBV7-6 to TRBJ2-2; D is ambiguous. The CDR3 runs to 16 residues. V was clipped by 1 base and J by 6 bases, with 15 bases between them. The germline CDR1 and CDR2 sequences are SGHVS and FNYEAQ. CDR3 DNA: TGTGCCAGCAGCTTAGTGTCCTGGGCTCGGGCCGGGGAGCTGTTTTTT. Protein: CASSLVSWARAGELFF. The full variable domain, rest sourced from reference TRBV7-6 and TRBJ2-2, is GAGVSQSPRYKVTKRGQDVALRCDPISGHVSLYWYRQALGQGPEFLTYFNYEAQQDKSGLPNDRFSAERPEGSISTLTIQRTEQRDSAMYRCASSLVSWARAGELFFGEGSRLTVL.

This clonotype occurred a few times. The chain is built from TRBV7-9 and TRBJ2-5; TRBD2 aligns across 12 bases. J gave up 4 bases and V 5 bases, and 8 bases lay outside the gene matches. The CDR3 has 16 residues. Germline V gene lookup returns CDR1 SEHNR and CDR2 FQNEAQ (reference sequence). CDR3 DNA: TGTGCCAGCAGCCGCGGACTAGCGGGAAGCGGAGAGACCCAGTACTTC. It specifies CASSRGLAGSGETQYF.

This rearrangement joins TRBV30 to TRBJ2-1; D gene ambiguous. The V end was cut by 2 bases, the J end by 0 bases, with 11 bases between. Germline CDR1 reads GTSNPN; CDR2 reads SVGIG (reference sequence). CDR3 length equals 15 residues. CDR3 sequence (DNA): TGTGCCTGGAGTCCCCGACCCAGCTCCTACAATGAGCAGTTCTTC. Translation: CAWSPRPSSYNEQFF.

V and J are TRBV21-1 and TRBJ2-3; the DNA was not used to check the table's D call, TRBD1. TRBV21-1 is described as a pseudogene. This CDR3 spans 17 amino acids. The CDR3 protein is CASSKMPGRELTDTQYF. In DNA, the CDR3 is TGTGCCAGCAGCAAAATGCCCGGAAGGGAACTGACAGATACGCAGTATTTT.

The chain uses TRBV13 and TRBJ2-2, with TRBD2 as a possible D gene (5 bases). CDR3 size: 16 residues. Germline V gene sequence: CDR1 PRHDT, CDR2 FYEKMQ (reference sequence). V shed 5 bases and J shed 0 bases, with 13 bases lying between them. For the CDR3, the DNA is TGTGCCAGCAGCCCCCCGCGGGTTGCGAACACCGGGGAGCTGTTTTTT. It codes for CASSPPRVANTGELFF.